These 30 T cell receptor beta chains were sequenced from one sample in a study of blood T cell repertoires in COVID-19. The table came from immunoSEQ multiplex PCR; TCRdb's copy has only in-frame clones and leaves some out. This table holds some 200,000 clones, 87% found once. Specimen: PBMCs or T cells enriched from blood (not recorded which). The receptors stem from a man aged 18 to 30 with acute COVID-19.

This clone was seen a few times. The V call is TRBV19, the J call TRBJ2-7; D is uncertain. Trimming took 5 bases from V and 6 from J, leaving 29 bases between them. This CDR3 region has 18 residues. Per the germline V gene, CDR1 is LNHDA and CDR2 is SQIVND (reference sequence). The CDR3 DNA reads TGTGCCAGTAGTGTTGCTCCTACAGCTTATCTCGATCGTTGCGAGCAGTACTTC. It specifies CASSVAPTAYLDRCEQYF.

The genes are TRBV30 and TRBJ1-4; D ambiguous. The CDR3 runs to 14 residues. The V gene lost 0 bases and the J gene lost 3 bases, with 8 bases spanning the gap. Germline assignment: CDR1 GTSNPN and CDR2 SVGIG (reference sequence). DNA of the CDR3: TGTGCCTGGAGTGTTGGAGAGTCTAATGAAAAACTGTTTTTT. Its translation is CAWSVGESNEKLFF.

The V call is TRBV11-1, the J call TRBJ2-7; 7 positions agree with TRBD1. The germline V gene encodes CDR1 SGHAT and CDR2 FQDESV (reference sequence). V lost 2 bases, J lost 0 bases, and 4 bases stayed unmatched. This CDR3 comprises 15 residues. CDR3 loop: CASSLYRGDSYEQYF. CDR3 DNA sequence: TGTGCCAGCAGCTTATACAGGGGCGACTCCTACGAGCAGTACTTC.

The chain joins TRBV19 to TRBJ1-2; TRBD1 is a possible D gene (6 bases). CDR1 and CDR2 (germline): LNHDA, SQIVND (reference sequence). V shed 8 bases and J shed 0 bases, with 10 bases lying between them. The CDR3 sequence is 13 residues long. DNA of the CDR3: TGTGCCAGTGTGGACAGAGCTAACTATGGCTACACCTTC. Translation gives CASVDRANYGYTF.

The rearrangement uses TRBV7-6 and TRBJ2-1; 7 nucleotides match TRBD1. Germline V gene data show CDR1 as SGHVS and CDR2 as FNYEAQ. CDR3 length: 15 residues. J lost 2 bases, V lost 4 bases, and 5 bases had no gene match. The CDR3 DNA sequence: TGTGCCAGCAGCTACAGGGGCTCCCCCTACAATGAGCAGTTCTTC. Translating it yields CASSYRGSPYNEQFF.

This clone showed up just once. CDR3 nucleotide sequence: TGTGCCAGCAGCCAAGATCTAGCGGTAACCTACAATGAGCAGTTCTTC. It specifies CASSQDLAVTYNEQFF. J is TRBJ2-1 and V is TRBV4-2; 7 bases are shared with TRBD2. With 0 bases clipped from V and 2 bases from J, the junction kept 4 bases outside the gene matches. Looked up from germline, CDR1 is LGHNA and CDR2 is YNFKEQ. The CDR3 totals 16 residues.

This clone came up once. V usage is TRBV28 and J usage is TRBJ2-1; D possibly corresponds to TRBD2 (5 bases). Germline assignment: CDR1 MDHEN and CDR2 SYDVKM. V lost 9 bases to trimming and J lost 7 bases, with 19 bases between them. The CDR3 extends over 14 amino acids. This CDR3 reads CASSGLARGNEQFF. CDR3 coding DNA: TGTGCCAGTTCTGGGCTAGCTAGAGGAAATGAGCAGTTCTTC.

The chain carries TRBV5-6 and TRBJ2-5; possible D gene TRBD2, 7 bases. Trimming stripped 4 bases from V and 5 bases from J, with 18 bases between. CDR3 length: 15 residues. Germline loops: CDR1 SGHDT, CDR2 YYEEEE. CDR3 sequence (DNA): TGTGCCAGCAGCACACTAGGGGGAGCGGGGGAGACCCAGTACTTC. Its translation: CASSTLGGAGETQYF.

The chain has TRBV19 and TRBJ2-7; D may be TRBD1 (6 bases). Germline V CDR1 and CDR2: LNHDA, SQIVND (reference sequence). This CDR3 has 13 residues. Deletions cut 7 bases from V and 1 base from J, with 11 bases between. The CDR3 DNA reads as TGTGCCAGTAAGGGGGACCGTTCCTACGAGCAGTACTTC. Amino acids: CASKGDRSYEQYF.

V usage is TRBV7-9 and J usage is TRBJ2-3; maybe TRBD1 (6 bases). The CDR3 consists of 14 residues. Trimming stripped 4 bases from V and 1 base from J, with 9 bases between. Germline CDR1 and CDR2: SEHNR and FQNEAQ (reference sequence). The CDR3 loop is CASSYQGRTDTQYF. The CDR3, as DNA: TGTGCCAGCAGCTATCAGGGGCGCACAGATACGCAGTATTTT.

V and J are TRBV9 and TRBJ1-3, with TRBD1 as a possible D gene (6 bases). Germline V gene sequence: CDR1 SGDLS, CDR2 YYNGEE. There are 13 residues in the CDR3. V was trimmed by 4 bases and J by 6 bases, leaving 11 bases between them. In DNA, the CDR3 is TGTGCCAGCAGCCGTGGGACATTAAACACCATATATTTT. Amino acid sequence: CASSRGTLNTIYF.

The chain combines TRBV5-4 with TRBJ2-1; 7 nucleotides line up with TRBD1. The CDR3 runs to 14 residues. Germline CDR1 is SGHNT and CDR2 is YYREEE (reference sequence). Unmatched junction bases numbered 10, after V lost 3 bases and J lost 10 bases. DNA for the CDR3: TGTGCCAGCAGCTCGGCGACAGGGCGGTGGGAGCAGTTCTTC. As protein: CASSSATGRWEQFF.

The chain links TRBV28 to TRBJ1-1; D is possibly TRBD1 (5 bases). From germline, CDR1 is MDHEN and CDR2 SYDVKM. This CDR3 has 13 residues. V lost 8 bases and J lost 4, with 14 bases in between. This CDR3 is CASGVLGGTEAFF. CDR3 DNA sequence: TGTGCCAGCGGGGTACTCGGGGGCACTGAAGCTTTCTTT.

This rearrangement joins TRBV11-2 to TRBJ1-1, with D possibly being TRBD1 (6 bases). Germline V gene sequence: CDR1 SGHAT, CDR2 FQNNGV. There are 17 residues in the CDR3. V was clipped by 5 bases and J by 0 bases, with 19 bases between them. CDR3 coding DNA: TGTGCCAGCAGCAGACAGGTCCAAACCCATCTGAACACTGAAGCTTTCTTT. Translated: CASSRQVQTHLNTEAFF.

The CDR3 sequence: CASTQTGLAAGELFF. Here the CDR3 DNA reads TGTGCCAGCACCCAGACCGGACTAGCCGCCGGGGAGCTGTTTTTT. The J gene is TRBJ2-2, the V gene TRBV28, with 8 positions matching TRBD2. Trimming took 7 bases from V and 6 from J; bases not matched to a gene: 10. This CDR3 contains 15 residues. Germline V CDR1 and CDR2: MDHEN, SYDVKM.

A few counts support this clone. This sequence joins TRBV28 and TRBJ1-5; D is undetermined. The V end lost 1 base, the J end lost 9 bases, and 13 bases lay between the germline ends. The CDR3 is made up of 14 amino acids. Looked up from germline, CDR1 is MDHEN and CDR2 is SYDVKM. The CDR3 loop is CASSLFGSFLPQHF. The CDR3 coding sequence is TGTGCCAGCAGTTTATTCGGGTCCTTTCTGCCCCAGCATTTT. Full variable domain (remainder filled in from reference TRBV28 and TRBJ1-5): DVKVTQSSRYLVKRTGEKVFLECVQDMDHENMFWYRQDPGLGLRLIYFSYDVKMKEKGDIPEGYSVSREKKERFSLILESASTNQTSMYLCASSLFGSFLPQHFGDGTRLSIL.

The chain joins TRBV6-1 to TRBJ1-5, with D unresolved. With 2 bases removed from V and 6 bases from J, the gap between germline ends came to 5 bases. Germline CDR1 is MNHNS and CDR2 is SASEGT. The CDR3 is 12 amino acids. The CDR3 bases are TGTGCCAGCAGTGAACCCAGTCAGCCCCAGCATTTT. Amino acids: CASSEPSQPQHF.

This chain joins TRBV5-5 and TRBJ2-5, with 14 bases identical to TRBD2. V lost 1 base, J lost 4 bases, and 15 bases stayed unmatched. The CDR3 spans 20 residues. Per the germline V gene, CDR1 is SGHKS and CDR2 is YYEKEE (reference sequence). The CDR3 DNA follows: TGTGCCAGCAGCTTGCCCCTAGGACTAGCGGGAGGTCTAAATGGAGAGACCCAGTACTTC. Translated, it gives CASSLPLGLAGGLNGETQYF.

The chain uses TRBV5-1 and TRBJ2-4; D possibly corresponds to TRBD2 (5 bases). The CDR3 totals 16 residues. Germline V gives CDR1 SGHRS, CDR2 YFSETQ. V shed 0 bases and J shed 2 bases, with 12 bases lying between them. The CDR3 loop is CASSLALGGPKNIQYF. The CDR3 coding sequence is TGCGCCAGCAGCTTGGCCTTAGGCGGGCCCAAAAACATTCAGTACTTC.

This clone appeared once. The CDR3 DNA reads as TGCGCCAGCAGCCAAGATCCAGCGGGAGACTACGAGCAGTACTTC. It is translated as CASSQDPAGDYEQYF. The chain links TRBV4-1 to TRBJ2-7; 8 nucleotides line up with TRBD2. This CDR3 has 15 residues. Per germline, CDR1 MGHRA and CDR2 YSYEKL. The V segment lost 0 bases and the J segment 3 bases; nucleotides outside the gene matches: 4.

CDR3 region: CAYSTGTSNQPQHF. The CDR3 DNA reads TGTGCCTACTCGACAGGGACGAGTAATCAGCCCCAGCATTTT. The chain joins TRBV30 to TRBJ1-5, with 7 nucleotides matching TRBD1. CDR3 length: 14 amino acids. The J segment lost 4 bases and the V segment lost 7 bases, leaving 10 bases of the junction unmatched. Per germline, CDR1 GTSNPN and CDR2 SVGIG (reference sequence).

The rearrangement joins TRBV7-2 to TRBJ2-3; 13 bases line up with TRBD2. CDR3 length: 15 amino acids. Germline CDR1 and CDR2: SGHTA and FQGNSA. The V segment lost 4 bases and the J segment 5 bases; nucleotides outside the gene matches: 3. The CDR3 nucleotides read TGTGCCAGCAGCTGGACTAGCGGGAGTGGAGATACGCAGTATTTT. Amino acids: CASSWTSGSGDTQYF.

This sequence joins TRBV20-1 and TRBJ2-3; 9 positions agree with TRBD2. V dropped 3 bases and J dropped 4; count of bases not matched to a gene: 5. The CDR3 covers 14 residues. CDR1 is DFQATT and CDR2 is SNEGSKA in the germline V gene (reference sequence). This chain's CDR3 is CSASLAGGADTQYF. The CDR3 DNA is TGCAGTGCTAGTCTTGCGGGAGGGGCAGATACGCAGTATTTT.

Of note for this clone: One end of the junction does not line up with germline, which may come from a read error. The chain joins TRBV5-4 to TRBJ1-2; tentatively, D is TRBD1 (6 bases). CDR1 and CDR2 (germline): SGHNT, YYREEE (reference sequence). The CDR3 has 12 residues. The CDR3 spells CASTLGGGGYTF. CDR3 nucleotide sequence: TGTGCCAGCACCTTGGGAGGGGGTGGCTACACCTTC.

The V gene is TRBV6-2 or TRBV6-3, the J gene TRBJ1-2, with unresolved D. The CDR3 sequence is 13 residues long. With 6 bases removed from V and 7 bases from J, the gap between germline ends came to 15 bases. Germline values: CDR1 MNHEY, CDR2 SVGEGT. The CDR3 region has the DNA TGTGCCAGCAGCCCCGGGAGGCTACGTGGCTACACCTTC. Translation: CASSPGRLRGYTF.

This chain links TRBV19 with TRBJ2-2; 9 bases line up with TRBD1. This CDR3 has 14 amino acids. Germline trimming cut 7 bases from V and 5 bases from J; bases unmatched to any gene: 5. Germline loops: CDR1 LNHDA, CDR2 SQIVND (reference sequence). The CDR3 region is CASNTDRGTGELFF. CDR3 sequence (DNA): TGTGCCAGTAATACTGACAGGGGGACCGGGGAGCTGTTTTTT.

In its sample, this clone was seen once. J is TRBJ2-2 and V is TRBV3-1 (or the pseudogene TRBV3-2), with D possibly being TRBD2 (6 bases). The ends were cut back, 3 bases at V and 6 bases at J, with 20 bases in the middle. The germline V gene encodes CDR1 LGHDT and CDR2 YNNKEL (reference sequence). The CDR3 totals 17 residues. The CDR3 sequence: CASSHNAGLGRAGELFF. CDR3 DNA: TGTGCCAGCAGCCATAACGCGGGACTCGGAAGGGCCGGGGAGCTGTTTTTT.

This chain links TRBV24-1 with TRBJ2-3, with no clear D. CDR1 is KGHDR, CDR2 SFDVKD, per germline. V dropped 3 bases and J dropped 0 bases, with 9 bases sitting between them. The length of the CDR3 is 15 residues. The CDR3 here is CATSDPSSSTDTQYF. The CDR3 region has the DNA TGTGCCACCAGTGATCCTTCTTCTAGCACAGATACGCAGTATTTT.

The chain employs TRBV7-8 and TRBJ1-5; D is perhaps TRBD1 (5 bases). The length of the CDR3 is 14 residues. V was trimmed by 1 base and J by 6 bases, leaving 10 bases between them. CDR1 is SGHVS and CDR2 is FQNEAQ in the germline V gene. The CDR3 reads CASSLGGQGQPQHF. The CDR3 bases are TGTGCCAGCAGCTTAGGGGGTCAGGGTCAGCCCCAGCATTTT.

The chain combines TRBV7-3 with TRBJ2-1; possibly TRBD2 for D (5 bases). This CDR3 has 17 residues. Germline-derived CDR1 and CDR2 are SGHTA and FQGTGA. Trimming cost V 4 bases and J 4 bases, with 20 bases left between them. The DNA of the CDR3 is TGTGCCAGCAGCTCTCCCGCGGCTCACCGGAGGTACAATGAGCAGTTCTTC. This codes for CASSSPAAHRRYNEQFF. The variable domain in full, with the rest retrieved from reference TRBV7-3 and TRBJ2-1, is GAGVSQTPSNKVTEKGKYVELRCDPISGHTALYWYRQSLGQGPEFLIYFQGTGAADDSGLPNDRFFAVRPEGSVSTLKIQRTERGDSAVYLCASSSPAAHRRYNEQFFGPGTRLTVL.